This entry lists 3 T cell receptor beta chains sequenced from one sample in a study of cytomegalovirus exposure and HLA in healthy donors. PCR amplification relied on 60 Vbeta primers (plus 13 Jbeta primers). The method was immunoSEQ multiplex PCR; TCRdb's version includes in-frame clones alone and lacks a portion of them. Found here are around 190,000 clones, around 80% of them singletons; the top ten hold 4.5% to 6%. Sequenced input: PBMCs. Source of these receptors: a man aged 35-49 years in good health and CMV-seronegative.

The chain is built from TRBV18 and TRBJ1-5; a weak D match, TRBD1 (5 bases). Germline lookup yields CDR1 KGHSH and CDR2 LQKENI. V gave up 5 bases and J gave up 8 bases, with 10 bases separating them. The CDR3 is 12 amino acids. The CDR3 sequence: CASSVVGEPQHF. The CDR3 DNA reads TGTGCCAGCTCAGTGGTAGGGGAGCCCCAGCATTTT.

In its sample, this clone was seen a few times. The chain links TRBV15 to TRBJ2-7, with TRBD2 matching 9 bases. J lost 3 bases, V lost 5 bases, and 8 bases had no gene match. Germline lookup yields CDR1 LNHNV and CDR2 YYDKDF (reference sequence). There are 15 residues in the CDR3. The CDR3 DNA reads as TGTGCCACCAGCGGAGCGGGGGGCCCCCTCTACGAGCAGTACTTC. Translated: CATSGAGGPLYEQYF.

CDR3 nucleotides: TGTGCCAGCAGTGCTGGAGGGCCCTACGAGCAGTACTTC. This gives the protein CASSAGGPYEQYF. This chain joins TRBV6-1 and TRBJ2-7; tentatively, D is TRBD2 (6 bases). The CDR3 has 13 amino acids. Per germline, CDR1 MNHNS and CDR2 SASEGT. With 4 bases removed from V and 2 bases from J, the gap between germline ends came to 9 bases.